Below, 25 T cell receptor beta chains from the same sample are listed, as sequenced in a study of blood T cell repertoires in COVID-19. Assay used: immunoSEQ multiplex PCR; TCRdb lists only in-frame clones, some missing. The sample lists roughly 300,000 clones; approximately 86% were seen once. Sequenced material: PBMCs or T cells enriched from blood (not recorded which). These receptors were taken from a woman in her thirties or forties with acute COVID-19.

The V gene is TRBV28, the J gene TRBJ2-7, with 16 bases aligning to TRBD2. Germline lookup yields CDR1 MDHEN and CDR2 SYDVKM. With 2 bases clipped from V and 2 bases from J, the junction kept 9 bases outside the gene matches. This CDR3 spans 19 amino acids. CDR3 loop: CASSLAEGLAGGQPYEQYF. Written as DNA, the CDR3 is TGTGCCAGCAGTTTAGCCGAGGGACTAGCGGGAGGGCAACCCTACGAGCAGTACTTC.

The chain links TRBV5-4 to TRBJ2-1; perhaps TRBD1 as D (7 bases). Trimming took off 0 bases at V and 9 bases at J, with 13 bases between the two ends. The V gene's germline CDR1 is SGHNT and CDR2 YYREEE (reference sequence). This CDR3 is 14 amino acids long. The CDR3 region is CASSLEGTAGEQFF. The CDR3 coding sequence is TGTGCCAGCAGCTTGGAAGGGACAGCGGGTGAGCAGTTCTTC.

This clone was observed once. The chain combines TRBV25-1 with TRBJ1-2; D is unresolved. This CDR3 is built from 13 residues. Between the trimmed V and J ends, which lost 4 bases and 6 bases, there was a span of 12 bases. Germline CDR1 reads MGHDK; CDR2 reads SYGVNS. The CDR3 sequence is CASSGGSGNGYTF. The CDR3 nucleotides are TGTGCCAGCAGTGGTGGCTCTGGTAATGGCTACACCTTC.

The chain couples TRBV7-3 to TRBJ2-2; D is perhaps TRBD1 (5 bases). Germline CDR1 is SGHTA and CDR2 is FQGTGA. V was cut by 1 base and J by 3 bases, with 9 bases left in between. There are 15 residues in the CDR3. CDR3 coding DNA: TGTGCCAGCAGCTTAAAAAGACAGCACACCGGGGAGCTGTTTTTT. It codes for CASSLKRQHTGELFF.

The chain employs TRBV2 and TRBJ2-1; 12 nucleotides align to TRBD2. CDR1 and CDR2 from the germline V gene are SNHLY and FYNNEI. V shed 2 bases, J shed 4 bases, and the junction held 18 bases outside the gene matches. There are 21 residues in the CDR3. The CDR3 here is CASSEPRLAGVQKGSYNEQFF. The CDR3 DNA reads as TGTGCCAGCAGTGAACCCCGACTAGCGGGAGTACAAAAGGGTTCTTACAATGAGCAGTTCTTC.

In its sample, this clone was seen a few times. Other DNA sequences in this specimen translate into the identical CDR3. This chain connects TRBV5-1 to TRBJ1-1; D may be TRBD1 (5 bases). The CDR3 is 15 residues long. Germline-derived CDR1 and CDR2 are SGHRS and YFSETQ. V lost 0 bases, J lost 0 bases, and 9 bases lay in between. The chain's CDR3 is CASSLEADMNTEAFF. DNA of the CDR3: TGCGCCAGCAGCTTGGAGGCGGACATGAACACTGAAGCTTTCTTT.

The chain uses TRBV19 and TRBJ1-2; maybe TRBD1 (5 bases). Germline V lookup: CDR1 LNHDA, CDR2 SQIVND (reference sequence). CDR3 length: 16 residues. V shed 3 bases and J shed 6 bases, with 20 bases lying between them. The CDR3 bases are TGTGCCAGTAGTATGCCCGCAGGGAATCAAAGACATGGCTACACCTTC. Its translation: CASSMPAGNQRHGYTF.

The J gene is TRBJ2-3, the V gene TRBV5-4; 9 positions agree with TRBD1. The germline V gene encodes CDR1 SGHNT and CDR2 YYREEE (reference sequence). The V segment lost 4 bases and the J segment 4 bases; nucleotides outside the gene matches: 7. The CDR3 loop spans 15 amino acids. DNA for the CDR3: TGTGCCAGCAGCCCGGACAGGGGTGTCCCAGATACGCAGTATTTT. Residues: CASSPDRGVPDTQYF.

The chain employs TRBV14 and TRBJ1-2; 8 nucleotides align to TRBD1. Trimming at V came to 0 bases and at J to 3 bases, leaving 9 bases not matched to a gene. The germline V gene has CDR1 SGHDN and CDR2 FVKESK. The CDR3 is made up of 17 amino acids. CDR3 nucleotide sequence: TGTGCCAGCAGCCAAGATTCTAACAGGGGGAACTACTATGGCTACACCTTC. It is translated as CASSQDSNRGNYYGYTF.

V usage is TRBV5-4 and J usage is TRBJ2-2; D may be TRBD2 (6 bases). Germline values: CDR1 SGHNT, CDR2 YYREEE (reference sequence). CDR3 length equals 13 residues. Trimming pared 4 bases from V and 6 bases from J, leaving 10 bases between. CDR3 residues: CASSLTSPGELFF. The CDR3 nucleotides are TGTGCCAGCAGCCTGACTAGTCCCGGGGAGCTGTTTTTT.

This clone was counted a few times. The chain is built from TRBV7-2 and TRBJ2-4, with TRBD2 matching 7 bases. V shed 1 base and J 0 bases; nucleotides not matched to a gene: 12. This CDR3 comprises 19 residues. The germline CDR1 and CDR2 sequences are SGHTA and FQGNSA. The CDR3 reads CASSLGGGGVTLAKNIQYF. DNA of the CDR3: TGTGCCAGCAGCTTAGGGGGCGGGGGAGTAACTTTAGCCAAAAACATTCAGTACTTC.

The chain uses TRBV7-2 and TRBJ2-5; 7 positions agree with TRBD2. Germline V gene sequence: CDR1 SGHTA, CDR2 FQGNSA. The ends lost 4 bases at V and 5 bases at J; junction bases unmatched: 7. The CDR3 has 14 amino acids. The CDR3 loop is CASSSSGLGETQYF. The CDR3 DNA follows: TGTGCCAGCAGCTCTTCAGGACTAGGGGAGACCCAGTACTTC.

This rearrangement joins TRBV27 to TRBJ2-2, with D unresolved. Germline loops: CDR1 MNHEY, CDR2 SMNVEV (reference sequence). The V and J ends lost 11 bases and 0 bases respectively, with 16 bases between them. CDR3 length equals 15 residues. DNA for the CDR3: TGTGCCGCCCGACCCCCGGGTACGAACACCGGGGAGCTGTTTTTT. This sequence encodes CAARPPGTNTGELFF.

The chain carries TRBV9 and TRBJ2-5; D may be TRBD2 (6 bases). The V gene's germline CDR1 is SGDLS and CDR2 YYNGEE. The V end was cut by 4 bases, the J end by 2 bases, with 9 bases between. The CDR3 is 13 amino acids. In DNA form, the CDR3 reads TGTGCCAGCAGCCCCGGAGGGCAAGAGACCCAGTACTTC. Residues: CASSPGGQETQYF.

V is TRBV11-1 and J is TRBJ2-1; D unresolved. Looked up from germline, CDR1 is SGHAT and CDR2 is FQDESV (reference sequence). The CDR3 totals 15 residues. Trimming stripped 5 bases from V and 3 bases from J, with 14 bases between. The CDR3 region has the DNA TGTGCCAGCAGCCCCGACTCAACATACTACAATGAGCAGTTCTTC. It translates to CASSPDSTYYNEQFF.

This chain links TRBV6-2 or TRBV6-3 with TRBJ1-2; 7 bases are a match to TRBD1. J lost 2 bases, V lost 3 bases, and 18 bases had no gene match. CDR1 is MNHEY, CDR2 SVGEGT, per germline. The CDR3 spans 19 residues. In DNA, the CDR3 is TGTGCCAGCAGTTATATTCGACAGGGATCTCCTGTAACGAACTATGGCTACACCTTC. Translated, it gives CASSYIRQGSPVTNYGYTF.

This clone was seen once. The chain links TRBV6-2 or TRBV6-3 to TRBJ2-7; tentative D call: TRBD1 (5 bases). The CDR3 is 14 residues long. Germline V gene lookup returns CDR1 MNHEY and CDR2 SVGEGT. Trimming removed 5 bases from V and 0 bases from J, with 11 bases in between. The CDR3 region has the DNA TGTGCCAGCAGTCATGGACAAGGCTCCTACGAGCAGTACTTC. Its protein is CASSHGQGSYEQYF.

The chain carries TRBV11-2 and TRBJ1-1; D is unclear. Trimming cost V 2 bases and J 3 bases, with 10 bases left between them. Germline V gives CDR1 SGHAT, CDR2 FQNNGV. The CDR3 covers 14 residues. The CDR3 protein is CASSLRRVDTEAFF. As DNA, the CDR3 is TGTGCCAGCAGCTTAAGACGGGTTGACACTGAAGCTTTCTTT.

The V gene is TRBV7-6, the J gene TRBJ2-6; 11 bases line up with TRBD1. Germline V gives CDR1 SGHVS, CDR2 FNYEAQ. This CDR3 comprises 17 residues. The V gene end was trimmed by 7 bases and the J gene end by 0 bases; junction bases not matched to a gene: 5. CDR3 DNA: TGTGCCAGCACCCGGGACAGGGGGTACTCTGGGGCCAACGTCCTGACTTTC. It translates to CASTRDRGYSGANVLTF.

This rearrangement joins TRBV28 to TRBJ2-1; D might be TRBD1 (5 bases). V was trimmed by 2 bases and J by 0 bases, leaving 11 bases between them. Germline V gives CDR1 MDHEN, CDR2 SYDVKM. This CDR3 spans 16 amino acids. CDR3 DNA sequence: TGTGCCAGCAGTTTAATAGACAGCAGCTCCTACAATGAGCAGTTCTTC. It translates to CASSLIDSSSYNEQFF.

The rearrangement joins TRBV6-5 to TRBJ1-3, with TRBD1 matching 8 bases. Germline CDR1 is MNHEY and CDR2 is SVGAGI. The CDR3 has 15 amino acids. The trim removed 5 bases at V and 0 bases at J, leaving 3 bases unmatched. In DNA form, the CDR3 reads TGTGCCAGCAGTCCTCAGGGGGCCTCTGGAAACACCATATATTTT. Protein: CASSPQGASGNTIYF.

The rearrangement links TRBV28 to TRBJ2-3; D unresolved. Between the trimmed V and J ends, which lost 4 bases and 0 bases, there was a span of 5 bases. The V gene's germline CDR1 is MDHEN and CDR2 SYDVKM. There are 13 residues in the CDR3. CDR3 nucleotide sequence: TGTGCCAGCAGTTCCGGTAGCACAGATACGCAGTATTTT. It translates to CASSSGSTDTQYF.

CDR3 sequence (DNA): TGTGCCAGCAGCCAAGCGGGAGGGCCCTACAATGAGCAGTTCTTC. It encodes CASSQAGGPYNEQFF. V and J are TRBV3-1 (or the pseudogene TRBV3-2) and TRBJ2-1; 8 bases agree with TRBD2. J lost 2 bases, V lost 1 base, and 1 base had no gene match. Germline V gene data show CDR1 as LGHDT and CDR2 as YNNKEL (reference sequence). The CDR3 totals 15 residues.

The CDR3 is CASSETSGGITDTQYF. In DNA, the CDR3 is TGTGCCAGCAGCGAGACTAGCGGGGGGATCACAGATACGCAGTATTTT. The chain has TRBV7-2 and TRBJ2-3, with 13 bases that match TRBD2. The CDR3 covers 16 residues. The V and J ends lost 5 bases and 2 bases, in that order; junction bases with no gene match: 4. CDR1 and CDR2 from the germline V gene are SGHTA and FQGNSA.

V gene TRBV27 combines with J gene TRBJ2-7, with D tentatively TRBD1 (5 bases). The V end was cut by 0 bases, the J end by 3 bases, with 12 bases between. This CDR3 spans 15 amino acids. Germline lookup yields CDR1 MNHEY and CDR2 SMNVEV (reference sequence). This CDR3 is CASSLSSGNYYEQYF. In DNA form, the CDR3 reads TGTGCCAGCAGTTTATCGTCAGGGAACTACTACGAGCAGTACTTC.